This T cell receptor (beta chain) came from a study of post-analysis software for immune sequencing data. This clonotype was counted only a few times. Presence of unique molecular identifiers characterized the TCR beta cDNA libraries. Via MiXCR, TCRdb re-called the PCR reads, giving one row per CDR3 protein. Altogether fewer than 550,000 distinct CDR3 sequences are present, roughly 34% being singletons, with the ten largest covering about 5.6%. The material sequenced was blood. This TCR derives from a girl under 18 with multiple sclerosis.

The CDR3, as DNA: TGCGCCAGCAGCCCAAGGGGACAGGCAGCCTACGAGCAGTACTTC. Its translation: CASSPRGQAAYEQYF. J is TRBJ2-7 and V is TRBV5-1; 8 bases fit TRBD1. This CDR3 has 15 amino acids. Germline V gene sequence: CDR1 SGHRS, CDR2 YFSETQ. V lost 4 bases to trimming and J lost 2 bases; unmatched junction nucleotides: 8.